These T cell receptor beta chains were read from a single sample in a study of cytomegalovirus exposure and HLA in healthy donors. Repertoires were generated with immunoSEQ multiplex PCR, while TCRdb's copy carries only in-frame clones and drops some. The sample shows around 150,000 clones, roughly 77% of them seen only once. The sequenced sample consisted of PBMCs. The source is a man aged 45 to 65 in good health and CMV-seropositive. The CDR3 runs from the conserved cysteine through the conserved F or W. Fields, in order: D gene, clone size, J gene, V gene, CDR3 DNA, CDR3 protein. The D gene is left open where the match is weak. A row's size may be missing; if present it is once, few, many or a size class.

D: .; size: .; J: TRBJ1-1; V: TRBV4-1; DNA: TGCGCCAGCAGCCAGGGGGCGCCTACTGAAGCTTTCTTT; CDR3: CASSQGAPTEAFF
D: .; size: .; J: TRBJ2-7; V: TRBV7-9; DNA: TGTGCCAGCAGCTTAAACAGGTTCTGGTCCGAGCAGTACTTC; CDR3: CASSLNRFWSEQYF
D: TRBD2; size: .; J: TRBJ2-1; V: TRBV7-3; DNA: TGTGCCAGCAGCCACGGGACTAGCGGGGGGAACAATGAGCAGTTCTTC; CDR3: CASSHGTSGGNNEQFF
D: .; size: .; J: TRBJ1-5; V: TRBV18; DNA: TGTGCCAGCTCACCCCCGGAGAGGGCTGGGGATCAGCCCCAGCATTTT; CDR3: CASSPPERAGDQPQHF
D: TRBD2; size: .; J: TRBJ2-5; V: TRBV19; DNA: TGTGCCAGTAATGAGCGGGGGCCACAAGAGACCCAGTACTTC; CDR3: CASNERGPQETQYF
D: .; size: .; J: TRBJ2-1; V: TRBV7-3; DNA: TGTGCCGGCAGCTTAACAGCAGGGGAGGGGAATGAGCAGTTCTTC; CDR3: CAGSLTAGEGNEQFF
D: TRBD2; size: once; J: TRBJ2-7; V: TRBV30; DNA: TGTGCCTGGAGACGGGCGCTTGGGCTAGCGGGGGTCTCCTACGAGCAGTACTTC; CDR3: CAWRRALGLAGVSYEQYF
D: .; size: .; J: TRBJ2-7; V: TRBV5-4; DNA: TGTGCCAGCAGCTTGGTGGGGGCCGGCGAGCAGTACTTC; CDR3: CASSLVGAGEQYF
D: TRBD2; size: .; J: TRBJ2-1; V: TRBV7-3; DNA: TGTGCCAGCAGCCCCAGCGGGGGGACCGGTTCCTACAATGAGCAGTTCTTC; CDR3: CASSPSGGTGSYNEQFF
D: .; size: .; J: TRBJ1-2; V: TRBV15; DNA: TGTGCCACCAGCAGAGATCGGGGGATGACTAACTATGGCTACACCTTC; CDR3: CATSRDRGMTNYGYTF
D: .; size: .; J: TRBJ2-5; V: TRBV27; DNA: TGTGCCAGCAGTTTATTCGGGATTCCCAACCAAGAGACCCAGTACTTC; CDR3: CASSLFGIPNQETQYF
D: .; size: once; J: TRBJ2-3; V: TRBV18; DNA: TGTGCCAGCTCACCACGACAGGCCACATCAGATACGCAGTATTTT; CDR3: CASSPRQATSDTQYF
D: .; size: .; J: TRBJ1-1; V: TRBV5-5; DNA: TGTGCCAGCAGCTTGCTGCAGGGTGGGAACACTGAAGCTTTCTTT; CDR3: CASSLLQGGNTEAFF
D: TRBD2; size: .; J: TRBJ2-3; V: TRBV7-2; DNA: TGTGCCAGCAGCTTGGATAGCGGGGGGGCTGGCACAGATACGCAGTATTTT; CDR3: CASSLDSGGAGTDTQYF
D: TRBD1; size: .; J: TRBJ1-2; V: TRBV2; DNA: TGTGCCAGCAGTGATACAGGGGACTATGGCTACACCTTC; CDR3: CASSDTGDYGYTF
D: .; size: .; J: TRBJ2-1; V: TRBV18; DNA: TGTGCCAGCTCACCACCGTCTTCTCTCTACGATGGGCAGTTCTTC; CDR3: CASSPPSSLYDGQFF
D: .; size: once; J: TRBJ2-2; V: TRBV9; DNA: TGTGCCAGCAGCGTAGGAAATAGCGATTACACCGGGGAGCTGTTTTTT; CDR3: CASSVGNSDYTGELFF
D: .; size: .; J: TRBJ2-7; V: TRBV23-1; DNA: TGCGCCAGCAGTCCAACTCGGACAGCCCTTAAGTACTTC; CDR3: CASSPTRTALKYF
D: .; size: .; J: TRBJ2-5; V: TRBV18; DNA: TGTGCCAGCTTACCACAACAGCACCAAGAGACCCAGTACTTC; CDR3: CASLPQQHQETQYF
D: .; size: .; J: TRBJ2-2; V: TRBV19; DNA: TGTGCCAGTAGTATACAGCAGGGGTTGACCGGGGAGCTGTTTTTT; CDR3: CASSIQQGLTGELFF
D: .; size: .; J: TRBJ2-7; V: TRBV6-5; DNA: TGTGCCAGCAGTTACTCGACGGGGAACTACGAGCAGTACTTC; CDR3: CASSYSTGNYEQYF
D: .; size: .; J: TRBJ1-1; V: TRBV6-6; DNA: TGTGCCAGTGCAGGGATGAACACTGAAGCTTTCTTT; CDR3: CASAGMNTEAFF
D: .; size: .; J: TRBJ2-7; V: TRBV11-2; DNA: TGTGCCAGCAGCTTAGGGCAGTCCTACGAGCAGTACTTC; CDR3: CASSLGQSYEQYF
D: .; size: .; J: TRBJ2-5; V: TRBV6-5; DNA: TGTGCCAGCAGTCGGGACTGGACAGGCGGAGAGACCCAGTACTTC; CDR3: CASSRDWTGGETQYF
D: .; size: .; J: TRBJ1-4; V: TRBV19; DNA: TGTGCCAGTACTCGGGCGGGCGGGTTCGAAAAACTGTTTTTT; CDR3: CASTRAGGFEKLFF
D: TRBD2; size: .; J: TRBJ2-5; V: TRBV7-9; DNA: TGTGCCAGCAGCCGGGGACTAGCGGAAGAGACCCAGTACTTC; CDR3: CASSRGLAEETQYF
D: TRBD2; size: .; J: TRBJ2-2; V: TRBV29-1; DNA: TGCAGCGTTGTTCTAGCGGGTAACACCGGGGAGCTGTTTTTT; CDR3: CSVVLAGNTGELFF
D: .; size: .; J: TRBJ2-5; V: TRBV15; DNA: TGTGCCACCAGCAGAGACCCGAGACAAGAGACCCAGTACTTC; CDR3: CATSRDPRQETQYF
D: TRBD1; size: .; J: TRBJ1-3; V: TRBV7-9; DNA: TGTGCCAGCAGCTTAAGGGACAGCAACGCGGACACCATATATTTT; CDR3: CASSLRDSNADTIYF
D: .; size: .; J: TRBJ1-5; V: TRBV7-2; DNA: TGTGCCAGCAGCTTCGAGGGGGTAGGTCAGCCCCAGCATTTT; CDR3: CASSFEGVGQPQHF
D: TRBD1; size: once; J: TRBJ2-7; V: TRBV11-3; DNA: TGTGCCAGCAGCTTAGACGTCACACAGGGGCCCCGATACGAGCAGTACTTC; CDR3: CASSLDVTQGPRYEQYF
D: TRBD1; size: .; J: TRBJ1-5; V: TRBV19; DNA: TGTGCCAGTAGCGACAGGGGGCGTCAGCCCCAGCATTTT; CDR3: CASSDRGRQPQHF
D: .; size: .; J: TRBJ2-3; V: TRBV5-1; DNA: TGCGCCAGCAGCTCGGTTCCCGGGGGACCTAGCACAGATACGCAGTATTTT; CDR3: CASSSVPGGPSTDTQYF
D: TRBD1; size: .; J: TRBJ1-1; V: TRBV5-4; DNA: TGTGCCAGCAGCTTAGGACAGGGGTATTTCCCGAACACTGAAGCTTTCTTT; CDR3: CASSLGQGYFPNTEAFF
D: TRBD1; size: .; J: TRBJ1-1; V: TRBV9; DNA: TGTGCCAGCAGCGTGGACAGGGGGAACACTGAAGCTTTCTTT; CDR3: CASSVDRGNTEAFF
D: .; size: .; J: TRBJ2-3; V: TRBV6-1; DNA: TGTGCCAGCATTTCGAGCACAGATACGCAGTATTTT; CDR3: CASISSTDTQYF
D: .; size: .; J: TRBJ2-7; V: TRBV27; DNA: TGTGCCAGCAGTCCAGGCCAATCCTACGAGCAGTACTTC; CDR3: CASSPGQSYEQYF